Shown below are 3 T cell receptor beta chains from a single sample sequenced in a study of blood T cell repertoires in COVID-19. The repertoire was sequenced with immunoSEQ multiplex PCR; TCRdb's copy has only in-frame clones and lacks some. This sample has roughly 300,000 clones; around 90% occur once, and the top ten carry 9% to 9.5%. The sequencing input was peripheral blood. The receptors shown here come from a man between 18 and 29 years old with active or convalescent COVID-19.

The chain has TRBV6-2 or TRBV6-3 and TRBJ1-4, with TRBD1 as a possible D gene (6 bases). This CDR3 contains 17 residues. Per germline, CDR1 MNHEY and CDR2 SVGEGT. Between the trimmed V and J ends, which lost 5 bases and 6 bases, there was a span of 22 bases. The DNA for the CDR3 is TGTGCCAGCAGTGCCCGGATATTAAGGACAGCTGATGAAAAACTGTTTTTT. Its protein product is CASSARILRTADEKLFF.

The chain has TRBV3-1 (or the pseudogene TRBV3-2) and TRBJ1-6; no clear D. Between the trimmed V and J ends, which lost 5 bases and 7 bases, there was a span of 9 bases. Germline V gives CDR1 LGHDT, CDR2 YNNKEL (reference sequence). The length of the CDR3 is 13 residues. CDR3 DNA sequence: TGTGCCAGCAGCGTTCCCGGGAATTCACCCCTCCACTTT. It translates to CASSVPGNSPLHF.

CDR3 region: CASSQEPGGYEAFF. The CDR3 DNA reads TGCGCCAGCAGCCAAGAGCCGGGGGGCTACGAAGCTTTCTTT. The gene calls are TRBV4-1 and TRBJ1-1; D possibly corresponds to TRBD1 (6 bases). V shed 0 bases and J shed 8 bases, with 13 bases lying between them. The CDR3 contains 14 residues. CDR1 is MGHRA and CDR2 is YSYEKL in the germline V gene.